This record looks at one T cell receptor beta chain sequence and its context. Its specificity is unknown. This sample is drawn from a study of identical twins. Study-level results: Conclusions leaned on cross-sectional statistical analysis and did not track the same donors over time.

The V and J ends lost 5 bases and 4 bases, in that order; junction bases with no gene match: 8. CDR1 and CDR2 (germline): MNHEY, SVGAGI. The CDR3 is 15 amino acids. Via MiXCR, TCRdb re-called the 5' RACE reads, giving one row per CDR3 protein. The sample shows around 250,000 distinct CDR3 sequences, more than 9.5% of them seen only once. These data were likewise used in another study, on yellow fever vaccine responses in identical twins.

This receptor was taken from a woman aged 18 to 35 in good health. The genes are TRBV6-5 and TRBJ2-7, with 10 bases matching TRBD2. Source material: memory (CD45RO+) T cells sorted from blood. The CDR3, as DNA: TGTGCCAGCAGTACTAGACAGGGACTAGCGTACGAGCAGTACTTC. It specifies CASSTRQGLAYEQYF.